The present T cell receptor beta chain was sequenced within a study of cytomegalovirus exposure and HLA in healthy donors. Whole-study findings and limits: CMV antigen specificity of three CMV-associated chains was confirmed in vitro. The investigators catalogued some 150 TCR beta chains as cytomegalovirus-associated. In an earlier analysis, productive rearrangement rates for most beta V segments clustered near 87% or 30%.

Use of 60 Vbeta and 13 Jbeta primers characterized the PCR. Authors' methods: Later reanalysis found 75 million to 95 million unique TCR beta chains, about 10 million of them shared. TCRdb keeps only in-frame clones here, not all; method: immunoSEQ multiplex PCR. V and J calls plus clone size are reproduced from that table; the DNA served to infer D and trimming. The table lists 180,000 or so clones, roughly 80% of them singletons. With respect to this clone: Its target is unknown.

V lost 5 bases to trimming and J lost 14 bases; unmatched junction nucleotides: 9. Per the germline V gene, CDR1 is SGHTA and CDR2 is FQGTGA. There are 13 residues in the CDR3. Sequenced: PBMCs. The sequence was obtained from a man aged 40-49 years in good health and CMV-seronegative. J is TRBJ2-1 and V is TRBV7-3; 10 positions match TRBD2. The CDR3 coding sequence is TGTGCCAGCAGCCCCCGGGAGCGGGGGGGAAAGTTCTTC. Its translation is CASSPRERGGKFF. Variable domain in full (rest from reference TRBV7-3 and TRBJ2-1): GAGVSQTPSNKVTEKGKYVELRCDPISGHTALYWYRQSLGQGPEFLIYFQGTGAADDSGLPNDRFFAVRPEGSVSTLKIQRTERGDSAVYLCASSPRERGGKFFGPGTRLTVL.